This TCR beta chain was recovered during a study of CD8 T cells in ankylosing spondylitis (dated by TCRdb to about 2017). At the level of the whole study: T cell receptor beta repertoires were profiled in healthy donors and ankylosing spondylitis patients so that disease-linked TCR variants could be found. In total, the full study cohort was made up of roughly 110 healthy donors and 25 ankylosing spondylitis patients. Peripheral blood was sampled, and synovial fluid was also collected from ankylosing spondylitis patients.

About this clonotype: Its recognized antigen is unknown. No much larger clonotype is one base removed from it; base qualities were not supplied.

V ends up 4 bases short and J 4 bases short, with an unmatched junction base count of 3. From the cysteine up to the phenylalanine, the CDR3 has a length of 16 residues. Only CDR3 DNA remains: 48 bases, in frame from the first base. The germline V gene supplies CDR1 MNHEY and CDR2 SVGEGT. Sequencer: Illumina HiSeq 2500. TCR beta libraries were prepared by quantitative 5'-RACE with molecular barcodes. As for how the authors treated the data: A new computational method, built on a probabilistic model of VDJ rearrangement, was used to identify disease-linked TCR variants. The public reads were run again by TCRdb, first through fastp at Q25 and then through MiXCR, and only productive beta chains were kept. A single entry per CDR3 protein holds the most common genes and DNA from its merged rows. The V and J calls here are based on TCRdb, not the publication. The table for this sample lists 250,000 to 350,000 distinct CDR3 sequences; 8% of them were counted only once. The ten largest account for approximately 14% of the sample.

Broader findings and caveats from the paper: According to the report, matched synovial fluid samples from ankylosing spondylitis patients were significantly enriched for the disease-linked clones. The disease-linked clones had a CD8+ phenotype and were found at relatively low frequencies in peripheral blood. Blood from ankylosing spondylitis patients appeared to be characterized by a TCR beta motif made up of under ten highly homologous amino acid variants. Some TCR beta motif variants had previously been reported in synovial fluid and blood of reactive arthritis patients, which suggested common disease-initiation mechanisms.

The clonotype comes from a male donor with ankylosing spondylitis. Recombination joined TRBV6-2 or TRBV6-3 with TRBJ2-6, with 11 central nucleotides matching TRBD1. Sequenced input: blood, either unsorted or a sorted T cell fraction (not recorded which). DNA sequence: TGTGCCAGCAGTTGGACAGGGGGCCGGGGGGCCAACGTCCTGACTTTC. This sequence encodes CASSWTGGRGANVLTF.